One sample yielded the 15 T cell receptor beta chains listed below, sequenced in a study of T-cell reconstitution after alpha-beta-depleted transplantation in children. The library targeted TCRbeta and was prepared with unique molecular identifiers. TCRdb re-called the PCR reads through MiXCR, storing one row per CDR3 protein. The sample has around 380,000 distinct CDR3 sequences, approximately 11% seen once. Sequences were derived from PBMCs from the stem cell graft donor, sampled from the stem cell graft. The receptors stem from a human donor who donated a stem cell graft to a child with acute myeloid leukemia.

The chain combines TRBV2 with TRBJ2-7; 7 positions agree with TRBD1. Germline V lookup: CDR1 SNHLY, CDR2 FYNNEI. V was clipped by 6 bases and J by 2 bases; unmatched bases: 7. CDR3 length: 14 amino acids. This chain's CDR3 is CASSDYRGPYEQYV. The CDR3 nucleotides are TGTGCCAGCAGCGATTACAGGGGCCCCTACGAGCAGTACGTC.

This clonotype has ten or more counts. The V and J genes are TRBV29-1 and TRBJ2-5, with D tentatively TRBD2 (5 bases). CDR1 is SQVTM and CDR2 is ANQGSEA in the germline V gene. The CDR3 contains 14 residues. Trimming took 7 bases from V and 3 from J, leaving 18 bases between them. The CDR3 is CSAHWGVGEETQYF. CDR3 nucleotides: TGCAGCGCCCATTGGGGAGTTGGGGAAGAGACCCAGTACTTC.

At least ten counts were recorded for this clonotype. The gene calls are TRBV5-4 and TRBJ2-7, with 9 bases aligning to TRBD1. The V gene's germline CDR1 is SGHNT and CDR2 YYREEE (reference sequence). The length of the CDR3 is 15 residues. J was trimmed by 2 bases and V by 0 bases; bases with no gene match: 3. CDR3 region: CASSLGQGGPYEQYF. CDR3 DNA: TGTGCCAGCAGCTTGGGACAGGGGGGCCCCTACGAGCAGTACTTC.

This clonotype was recorded many times. The V and J genes are TRBV5-1 and TRBJ2-7, with D possibly being TRBD2 (6 bases). The CDR3 runs 15 residues. CDR1 is SGHRS, CDR2 YFSETQ, per germline. The ends were cut back, 0 bases at V and 5 bases at J, with 15 bases in the middle. CDR3: CASSLDGRGVDEQYF. The CDR3 DNA is TGCGCCAGCAGCTTGGACGGCCGCGGGGTAGACGAGCAGTACTTC.

This clonotype appeared many times. The rearrangement uses TRBV5-1 and TRBJ2-7; TRBD2 aligns across 11 bases. The germline V gene encodes CDR1 SGHRS and CDR2 YFSETQ. The CDR3 contains 14 residues. The junction had 4 bases not matched to a gene; V was cut back by 3 bases and J by 5 bases. The CDR3 DNA sequence: TGCGCCAGCAGCTCGACGACTAGCGGGAACGAGCAGTACTTC. Protein product: CASSSTTSGNEQYF.

This clonotype has at least ten counts. The chain couples TRBV28 to TRBJ2-1; TRBD2 agrees at 10 bases. Per germline, CDR1 MDHEN and CDR2 SYDVKM. This CDR3 has 16 amino acids. J was trimmed by 4 bases and V by 4 bases; bases with no gene match: 7. CDR3 protein: CASSSPGLAIYNEQFF. The CDR3 DNA sequence: TGTGCCAGCAGTTCCCCGGGACTAGCGATATACAATGAGCAGTTCTTC. Full variable domain (remainder filled in from reference TRBV28 and TRBJ2-1): DVKVTQSSRYLVKRTGEKVFLECVQDMDHENMFWYRQDPGLGLRLIYFSYDVKMKEKGDIPEGYSVSREKKERFSLILESASTNQTSMYLCASSSPGLAIYNEQFFGPGTRLTVL.

The CDR3 sequence is CASSLAGQGMNTEAFF. As DNA, the CDR3 is TGTGCCAGCAGTTTAGCCGGACAGGGGATGAACACTGAAGCTTTCTTT. The chain carries TRBV12-3 or TRBV12-4 and TRBJ1-1; TRBD1 matches at 9 bases. The ends lost 0 bases at V and 0 bases at J; junction bases unmatched: 2. The CDR3 consists of 16 residues.

The sample holds a few counts of this clonotype. The chain employs TRBV7-2 and TRBJ2-1; unclear D gene. This CDR3 has 15 residues. V was shortened by 1 base and J by 0 bases, with 7 bases between the two germline ends. The germline gives CDR1 SGHTA, CDR2 FQGNSA. The CDR3 DNA reads as TGTGCCAGCAGCTTAGGGTCAGACTCCTACAATGAGCAGTTCTTC. Encoded protein: CASSLGSDSYNEQFF.

The sample holds a few counts of this clonotype. V and J are TRBV12-3 or TRBV12-4 and TRBJ2-6; no clear D. CDR3 size: 18 residues. Between the trimmed V and J ends, which lost 3 bases and 0 bases, there was a span of 15 bases. The DNA of the CDR3 is TGTGCCAGCAGTTTCAACACCATACAGAGCTCTGGGGCCAACGTCCTGACTTTC. Protein: CASSFNTIQSSGANVLTF.

The chain links TRBV11-1 to TRBJ2-1; 11 bases match TRBD2. This CDR3 spans 16 amino acids. Germline-derived CDR1 and CDR2 are SGHAT and FQDESV (reference sequence). V was pared by 4 bases and J by 7 bases, with 9 bases of the junction left unmatched. The CDR3 here is CASSSASGRTPNEQFF. The CDR3 bases are TGTGCCAGCAGCTCCGCTAGCGGGAGGACCCCAAATGAGCAGTTCTTC.

This clonotype was counted a few times. The chain has TRBV2 and TRBJ1-2; no reliable D call. This CDR3 contains 13 residues. Germline CDR1 SNHLY, CDR2 FYNNEI. V was shortened by 2 bases and J by 1 base, with 5 bases between the two germline ends. CDR3 bases: TGTGCCAGCAGTGAACAATTTAACTATGGCTACACCTTC. Its protein is CASSEQFNYGYTF. The whole variable domain, remainder taken from reference TRBV2 and TRBJ1-2, is EPEVTQTPSHQVTQMGQEVILRCVPISNHLYFYWYRQILGQKVEFLVSFYNNEISEKSEIFDDQFSVERPDGSNFTLKIRSTKLEDSAMYFCASSEQFNYGYTFGSGTRLTVV.

This sequence joins TRBV20-1 and TRBJ2-2; no clear D gene. Germline V gives CDR1 DFQATT, CDR2 SNEGSKA (reference sequence). The CDR3 spans 14 residues. V was trimmed by 0 bases and J by 0 bases, leaving 5 bases between them. In DNA form, the CDR3 reads TGCAGTGCTAGAGATTCCGCGAACACCGGGGAGCTGTTTTTT. It encodes CSARDSANTGELFF.

V usage is TRBV20-1 and J usage is TRBJ1-2; D perhaps matches TRBD1 (5 bases). CDR1 and CDR2 (germline): DFQATT, SNEGSKA (reference sequence). CDR3 length equals 13 residues. The ends were cut back, 1 base at V and 8 bases at J, with 14 bases in the middle. CDR3 residues: CSARAGETGGYTF. The CDR3 DNA is TGCAGTGCTAGAGCGGGGGAAACCGGGGGCTACACCTTC.

The sample holds a few counts of this clonotype. The V gene is TRBV6-2 or TRBV6-3, the J gene TRBJ2-7; D is undetermined. Trimming left V 5 bases short and J 6 bases short, with 8 bases between. Germline values: CDR1 MNHEY, CDR2 SVGEGT. The CDR3 has 11 amino acids. CDR3 region: CASSEYSEQYF. In nucleotides, the CDR3 is TGTGCCAGCAGTGAATACTCCGAGCAGTACTTC.

This clonotype was seen a few times. One junction end disagrees with the germline gene, perhaps due to a read error. The gene calls are TRBV20-1 and TRBJ2-1, with TRBD2 identical over 13 bases. The CDR3 extends over 16 amino acids. CDR1 is DFQATT and CDR2 is SNEGSKA in the germline V gene (reference sequence). Here the CDR3 reads CCARSGTSGINNEQFF. Written as DNA, the CDR3 is TGCTGTGCTAGATCCGGGACTAGCGGGATAAACAATGAGCAGTTCTTC.